This T cell receptor beta chain was identified during a study of cytomegalovirus exposure and HLA in healthy donors. The study, taken as a whole, reports: Sequencing depth across donors, presence/absence analyses assumed, was roughly uniform.

The germline gives CDR1 SGHAT, CDR2 FQDESV (reference sequence). After removal of 5 bases from V and 1 base from J, the junction contained 2 bases not matched to a gene. The CDR3 length is 14 residues. Notes on this clone: Its antigen is unidentified.

It was with 60 Vbeta and 13 Jbeta primers that the PCR ran. Profiling relied on immunoSEQ multiplex PCR, and the TCRdb table lists in-frame clones only, not all of them. The data contain about 170,000 clones, 75% to 90% of them seen just once; the ten biggest clones take up about 5%. The sequence was obtained from a woman aged 50 to 65 in good health and CMV-seropositive. Material for sequencing was PBMCs. The chain employs TRBV11-1 and TRBJ1-2; 9 nucleotides align to TRBD1. CDR3 bases: TGTGCCAGCAGCGCGGACAGGGGTAACTATGGCTACACCTTC. It codes for CASSADRGNYGYTF.